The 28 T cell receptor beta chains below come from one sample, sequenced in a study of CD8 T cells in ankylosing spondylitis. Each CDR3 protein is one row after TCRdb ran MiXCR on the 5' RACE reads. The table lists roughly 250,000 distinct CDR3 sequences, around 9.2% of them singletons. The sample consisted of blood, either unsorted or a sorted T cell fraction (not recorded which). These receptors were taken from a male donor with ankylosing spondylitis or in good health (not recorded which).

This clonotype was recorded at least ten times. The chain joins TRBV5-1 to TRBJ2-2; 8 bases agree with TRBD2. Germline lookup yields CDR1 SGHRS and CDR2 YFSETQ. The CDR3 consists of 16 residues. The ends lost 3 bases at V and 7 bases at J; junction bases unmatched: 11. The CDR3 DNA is TGCGCCAGCAGCTGGGCCCGGACTAGCACTCTCGGGGAGCTGTTTTTT. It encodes CASSWARTSTLGELFF.

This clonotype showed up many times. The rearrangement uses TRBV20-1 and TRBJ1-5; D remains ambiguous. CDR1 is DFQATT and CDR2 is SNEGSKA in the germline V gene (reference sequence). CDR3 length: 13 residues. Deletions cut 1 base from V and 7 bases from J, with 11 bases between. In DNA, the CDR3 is TGCAGTGCTAGAGGGCAGGAGGACCAGCCCCAGCATTTT. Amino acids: CSARGQEDQPQHF.

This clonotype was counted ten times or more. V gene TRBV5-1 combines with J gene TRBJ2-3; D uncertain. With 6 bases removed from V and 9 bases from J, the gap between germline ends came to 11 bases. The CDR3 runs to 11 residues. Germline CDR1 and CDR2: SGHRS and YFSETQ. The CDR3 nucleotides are TGCGCCAGCACCTCAGGCCTAACGCAGTATTTT. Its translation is CASTSGLTQYF.

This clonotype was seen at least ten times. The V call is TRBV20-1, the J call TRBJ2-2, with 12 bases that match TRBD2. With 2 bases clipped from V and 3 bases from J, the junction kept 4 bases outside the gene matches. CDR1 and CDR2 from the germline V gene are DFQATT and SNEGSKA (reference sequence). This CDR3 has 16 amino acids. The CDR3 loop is CSARSLAGGHTGELFF. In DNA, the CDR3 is TGCAGTGCTAGATCCCTAGCGGGAGGGCACACCGGGGAGCTGTTTTTT.

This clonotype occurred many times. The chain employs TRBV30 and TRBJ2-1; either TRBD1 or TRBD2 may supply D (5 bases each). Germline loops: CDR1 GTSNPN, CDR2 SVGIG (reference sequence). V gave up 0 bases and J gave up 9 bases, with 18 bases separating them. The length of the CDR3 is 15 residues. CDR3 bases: TGTGCCTGGAGTGTTCCCGGGGCTGAGTCGAGTGAGCAGTTCTTC. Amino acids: CAWSVPGAESSEQFF.

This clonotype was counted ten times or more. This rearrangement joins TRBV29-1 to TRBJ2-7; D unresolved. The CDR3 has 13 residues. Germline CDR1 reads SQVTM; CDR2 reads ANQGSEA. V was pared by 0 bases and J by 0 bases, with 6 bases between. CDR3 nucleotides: TGCAGCGTTGAAGATGACCACTCCTACGAGCAGTACTTC. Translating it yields CSVEDDHSYEQYF.

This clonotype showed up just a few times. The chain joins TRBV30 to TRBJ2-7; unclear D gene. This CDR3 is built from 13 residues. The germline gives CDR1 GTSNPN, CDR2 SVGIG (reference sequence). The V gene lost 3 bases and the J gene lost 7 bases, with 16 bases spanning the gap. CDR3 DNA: TGTGCCTGGAGCCCAGCTACGGCCGGGGAGCAGTACTTC. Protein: CAWSPATAGEQYF.

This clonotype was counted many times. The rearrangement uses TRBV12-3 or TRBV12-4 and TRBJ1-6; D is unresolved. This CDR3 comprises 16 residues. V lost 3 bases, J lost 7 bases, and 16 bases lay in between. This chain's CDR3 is CASSLSGEQYNSPLHF. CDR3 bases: TGTGCCAGCAGTTTGTCAGGAGAACAATACAATTCACCCCTCCACTTT.

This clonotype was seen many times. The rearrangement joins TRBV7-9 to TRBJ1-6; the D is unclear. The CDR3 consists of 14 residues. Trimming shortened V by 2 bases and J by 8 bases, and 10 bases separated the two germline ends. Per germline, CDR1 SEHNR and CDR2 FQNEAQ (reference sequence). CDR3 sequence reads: CASSLPTWDSPLHF. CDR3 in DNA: TGTGCCAGCAGCTTACCGACATGGGATTCACCCCTCCACTTT.

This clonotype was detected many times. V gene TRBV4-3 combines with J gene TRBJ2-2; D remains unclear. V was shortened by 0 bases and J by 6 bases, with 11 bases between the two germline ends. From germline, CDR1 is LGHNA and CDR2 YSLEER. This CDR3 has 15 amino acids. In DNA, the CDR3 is TGCGCCAGCAGCCAAGATCGGATGGAGTCCGGGGAGCTGTTTTTT. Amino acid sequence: CASSQDRMESGELFF.

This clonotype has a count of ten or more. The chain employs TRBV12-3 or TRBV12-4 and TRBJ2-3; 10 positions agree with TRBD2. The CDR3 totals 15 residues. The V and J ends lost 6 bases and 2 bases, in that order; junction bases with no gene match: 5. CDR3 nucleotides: TGTGCCAGCAGCCGCCTAGCGGGGGCCACAGATACGCAGTATTTT. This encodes CASSRLAGATDTQYF.

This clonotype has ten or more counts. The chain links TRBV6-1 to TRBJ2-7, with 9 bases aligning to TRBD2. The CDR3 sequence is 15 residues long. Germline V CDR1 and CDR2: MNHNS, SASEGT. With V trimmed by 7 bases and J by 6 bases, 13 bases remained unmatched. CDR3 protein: CASTGTSFLDVEQYF. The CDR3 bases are TGTGCCAGCACCGGGACTAGCTTTTTGGATGTCGAGCAGTACTTC.

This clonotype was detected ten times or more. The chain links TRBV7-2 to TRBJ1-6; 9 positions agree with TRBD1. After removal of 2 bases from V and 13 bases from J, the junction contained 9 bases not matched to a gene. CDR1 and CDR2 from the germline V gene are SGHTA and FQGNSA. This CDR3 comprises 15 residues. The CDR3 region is CASSLNTGGFFPLHF. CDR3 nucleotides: TGTGCCAGCAGCTTAAATACAGGGGGCTTTTTCCCCCTCCACTTT.

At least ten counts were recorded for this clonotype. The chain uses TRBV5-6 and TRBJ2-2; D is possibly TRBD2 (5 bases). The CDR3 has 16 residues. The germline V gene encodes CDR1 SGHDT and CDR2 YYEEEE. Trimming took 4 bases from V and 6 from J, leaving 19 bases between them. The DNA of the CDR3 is TGTGCCAGCAGCCTAGGACCCACTCACGGGGCCGGGGAGCTGTTTTTT. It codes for CASSLGPTHGAGELFF.

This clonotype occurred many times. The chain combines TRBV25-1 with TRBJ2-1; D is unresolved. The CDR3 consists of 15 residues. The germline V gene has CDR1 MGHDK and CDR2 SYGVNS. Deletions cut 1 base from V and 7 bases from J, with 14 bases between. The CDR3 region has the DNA TGTGCCAGCAGTGAATTGTTGGCGGAGAGGAATGAGCAGTTCTTC. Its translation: CASSELLAERNEQFF. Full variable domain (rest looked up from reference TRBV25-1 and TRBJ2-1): EADIYQTPRYLVIGTGKKITLECSQTMGHDKMYWYQQDPGMELHLIHYSYGVNSTEKGDLSSESTVSRIRTEHFPLTLESARPSHTSQYLCASSELLAERNEQFFGPGTRLTVL.

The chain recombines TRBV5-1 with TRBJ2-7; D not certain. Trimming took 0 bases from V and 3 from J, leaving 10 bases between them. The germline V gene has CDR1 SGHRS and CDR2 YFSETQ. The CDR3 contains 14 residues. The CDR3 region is CASSLDGAIYEQYF. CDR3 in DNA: TGCGCCAGCAGCTTGGATGGTGCCATCTACGAGCAGTACTTC.

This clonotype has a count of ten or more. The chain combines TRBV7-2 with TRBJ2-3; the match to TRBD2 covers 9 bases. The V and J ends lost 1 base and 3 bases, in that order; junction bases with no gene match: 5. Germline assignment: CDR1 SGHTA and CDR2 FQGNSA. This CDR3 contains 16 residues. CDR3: CASSLERAGGTDTQYF. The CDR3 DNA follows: TGTGCCAGCAGCTTAGAAAGAGCGGGAGGTACAGATACGCAGTATTTT.

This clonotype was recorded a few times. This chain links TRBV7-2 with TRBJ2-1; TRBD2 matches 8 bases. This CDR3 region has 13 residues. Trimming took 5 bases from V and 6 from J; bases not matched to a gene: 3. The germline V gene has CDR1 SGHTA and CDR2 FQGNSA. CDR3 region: CASSILAGNEQFF. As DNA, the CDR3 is TGTGCCAGCAGCATTCTAGCGGGCAATGAGCAGTTCTTC. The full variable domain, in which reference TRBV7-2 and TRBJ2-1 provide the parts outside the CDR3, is GAGVSQSPSNKVTEKGKDVELRCDPISGHTALYWYRQSLGQGLEFLIYFQGNSAPDKSGLPSDRFSAERTGGSVSTLTIQRTQQEDSAVYLCASSILAGNEQFFGPGTRLTVL.

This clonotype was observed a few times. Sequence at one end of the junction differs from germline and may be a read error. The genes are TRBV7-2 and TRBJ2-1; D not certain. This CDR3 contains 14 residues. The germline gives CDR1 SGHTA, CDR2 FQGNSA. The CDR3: CASSKGFGTRLGDF. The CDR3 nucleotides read TGTGCCAGCAGCAAAGGGTTCGGTACTCGCCTTGGGGACTTC.

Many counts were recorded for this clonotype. In DNA form, the CDR3 reads TGTGCCAGCAGTTACTCGATTCGGGCAGGGGGCGCGGGCTATGGCTACACCTTC. It translates to CASSYSIRAGGAGYGYTF. The chain uses TRBV6-5 and TRBJ1-2; TRBD1 aligns across 8 bases. The germline V gene has CDR1 MNHEY and CDR2 SVGAGI. V was clipped by 0 bases and J by 4 bases; unmatched bases: 13. The CDR3 covers 18 residues.

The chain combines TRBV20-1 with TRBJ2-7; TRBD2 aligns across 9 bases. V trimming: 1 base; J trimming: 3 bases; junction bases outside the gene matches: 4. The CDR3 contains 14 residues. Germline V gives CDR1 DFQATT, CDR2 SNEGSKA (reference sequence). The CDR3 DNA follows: TGCAGTGCTAGAGCTAGACTAGCGGACTACGAGCAGTACTTC. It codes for CSARARLADYEQYF.

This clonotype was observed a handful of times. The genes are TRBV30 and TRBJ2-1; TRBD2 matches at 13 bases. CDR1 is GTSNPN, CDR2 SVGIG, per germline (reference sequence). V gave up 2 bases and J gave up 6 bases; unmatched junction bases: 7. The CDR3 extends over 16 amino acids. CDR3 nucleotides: TGTGCCTGGAGTCGGGGACTAGCGGGGCCCTTCAATGAGCAGTTCTTC. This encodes CAWSRGLAGPFNEQFF.

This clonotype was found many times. The CDR3 loop reads CASSLGLALNEQFF. CDR3 coding DNA: TGTGCCAGCAGTCTGGGACTAGCCCTAAATGAGCAGTTCTTC. The rearrangement uses TRBV12-3 or TRBV12-4 and TRBJ2-1; 9 bases agree with TRBD2. The CDR3 extends over 14 amino acids. Trimming cost V 5 bases and J 7 bases; bases outside gene matches: 6.

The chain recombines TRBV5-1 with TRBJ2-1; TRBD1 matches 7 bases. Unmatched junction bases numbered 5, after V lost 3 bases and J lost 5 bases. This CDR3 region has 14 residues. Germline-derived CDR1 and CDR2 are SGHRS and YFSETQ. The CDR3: CASSSGRGNNEQFF. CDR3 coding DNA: TGCGCCAGCAGCTCCGGCAGGGGGAACAATGAGCAGTTCTTC.

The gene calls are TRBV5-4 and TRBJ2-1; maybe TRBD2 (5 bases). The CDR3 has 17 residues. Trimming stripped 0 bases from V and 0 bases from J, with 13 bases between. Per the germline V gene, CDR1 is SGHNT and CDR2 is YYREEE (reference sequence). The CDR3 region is CASSLEASRSSYNEQFF. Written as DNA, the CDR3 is TGTGCCAGCAGCTTGGAGGCTAGCCGGAGCTCCTACAATGAGCAGTTCTTC.

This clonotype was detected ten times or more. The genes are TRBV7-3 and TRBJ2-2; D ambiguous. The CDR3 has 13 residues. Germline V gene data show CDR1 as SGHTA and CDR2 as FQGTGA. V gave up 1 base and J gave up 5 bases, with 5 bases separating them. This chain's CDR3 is CASSLIGTGELFF. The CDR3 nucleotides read TGTGCCAGCAGCTTAATAGGGACCGGGGAGCTGTTTTTT.

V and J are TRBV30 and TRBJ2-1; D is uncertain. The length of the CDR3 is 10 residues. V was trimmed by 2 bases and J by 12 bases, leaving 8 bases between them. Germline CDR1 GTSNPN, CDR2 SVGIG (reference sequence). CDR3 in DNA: TGTGCCTGGAGTTTGCCTCCGCAGTTCTTC. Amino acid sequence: CAWSLPPQFF.

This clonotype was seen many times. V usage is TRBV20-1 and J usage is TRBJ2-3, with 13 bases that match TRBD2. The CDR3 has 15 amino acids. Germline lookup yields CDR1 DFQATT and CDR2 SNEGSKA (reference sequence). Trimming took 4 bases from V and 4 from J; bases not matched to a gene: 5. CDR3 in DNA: TGCAGTGCTACCAGGACTAGCGGGGGTGCAGATACGCAGTATTTT. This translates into CSATRTSGGADTQYF.